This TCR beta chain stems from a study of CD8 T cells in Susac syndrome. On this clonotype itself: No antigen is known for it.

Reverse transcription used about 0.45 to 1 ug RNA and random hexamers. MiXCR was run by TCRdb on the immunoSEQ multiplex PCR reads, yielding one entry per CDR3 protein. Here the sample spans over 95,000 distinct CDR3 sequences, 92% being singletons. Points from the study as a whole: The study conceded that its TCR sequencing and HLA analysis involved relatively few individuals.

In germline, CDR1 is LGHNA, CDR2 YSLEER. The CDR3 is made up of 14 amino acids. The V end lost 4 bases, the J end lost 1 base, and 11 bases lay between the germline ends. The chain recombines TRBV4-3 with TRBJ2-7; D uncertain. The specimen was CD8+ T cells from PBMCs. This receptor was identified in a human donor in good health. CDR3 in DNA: TGCGCCAGCAGCCTTTATGGCGGATCCTACGAGCAGTACTTC. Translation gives CASSLYGGSYEQYF.